Listed here are 24 T cell receptor beta chains from one sample, sequenced in a study of low-dose radiotherapy and immunotherapy resistance in tumors. Documented time point: before trial treatment. A roughly 19-cycle PCR with a constant-region primer and V-primer adapter amplified TCRs. TCRdb re-called the reads with MiXCR, one entry per CDR3 protein. In the table there are tens of thousands of distinct CDR3 sequences, approximately 10% of which are singletons. This specimen consisted of PBMCs, obtained before treatment. Receptors originate from a female donor with ovarian cancer.

This clonotype was seen repeatedly, ten times or more. The rearrangement joins TRBV20-1 to TRBJ2-7; no clear D. Trimming pared 3 bases from V and 0 bases from J, leaving 12 bases between. Germline loops: CDR1 DFQATT, CDR2 SNEGSKA (reference sequence). This CDR3 comprises 14 residues. This chain's CDR3 is CSASSHLSSYEQYF. CDR3 nucleotide sequence: TGCAGTGCTAGTTCTCACCTGAGCTCCTACGAGCAGTACTTC.

Ten or more counts support this clonotype. This chain uses TRBV10-2 with TRBJ1-5; TRBD1 might be the D (5 bases). V lost 4 bases, J lost 6 bases, and 10 bases lay in between. This CDR3 is 13 amino acids long. Germline CDR1 is WSHSY and CDR2 is SAAADI. The CDR3 is CASSVDRLQPQHF. In nucleotides, the CDR3 is TGCGCCAGCAGTGTAGACAGACTTCAGCCCCAGCATTTT.

For this clonotype: It may be a read error: a sequence one base away is much more abundant. The J gene is TRBJ2-7, the V gene TRBV5-1; no firm D call. Germline V CDR1 and CDR2: SGHRS, YFSETQ. The length of the CDR3 is 14 residues. Trimming took 0 bases from V and 7 from J, leaving 14 bases between them. CDR3 sequence: CASSLDPDRNEQYF. The CDR3 bases are TGCGCCAGCAGCTTGGACCCAGATCGTAATGAGCAGTACTTC.

At least ten counts were recorded for this clonotype. V and J are TRBV29-1 and TRBJ1-2, with unresolved D. V lost 4 bases and J lost 5, with 11 bases in between. The CDR3 is made up of 12 amino acids. CDR1 is SQVTM, CDR2 ANQGSEA, per germline. CDR3 in amino acids: CSVGGGGYGYTF. The CDR3, as DNA: TGCAGCGTTGGGGGAGGAGGTTATGGCTACACCTTC.

Concerning this clonotype: A far larger clone is only one base removed, so a read error is likely. This rearrangement joins TRBV7-9 to TRBJ2-7, with D possibly being TRBD1 (6 bases). The germline V and J ends were trimmed by 5 bases and 7 bases, with 21 bases remaining between them. This CDR3 spans 15 amino acids. The germline gives CDR1 SEHNR, CDR2 FQNEAQ (reference sequence). CDR3 region: CASSPAGASYNEQYF. The DNA of the CDR3 is TGTGCCAGCAGCCCAGCAGGGGCCTCCTACAATGAGCAGTACTTC. The full variable domain, with the rest looked up from reference TRBV7-9 and TRBJ2-7, is DTGVSQNPRHKITKRGQNVTFRCDPISEHNRLYWYRQTLGQGPEFLTYFQNEAQLEKSRLLSDRFSAERPKGSFSTLEIQRTEQGDSAMYLCASSPAGASYNEQYFGPGTRLTVT.

This clonotype was found many times. The chain is built from TRBV7-9 and TRBJ1-6; no firm D call. In germline, CDR1 is SEHNR, CDR2 FQNEAQ (reference sequence). This CDR3 has 16 residues. V was pared by 11 bases and J by 0 bases, with 17 bases between. The CDR3 loop reads CAASRASSSYNSPLHF. The CDR3 nucleotides read TGTGCCGCCTCCCGGGCTTCGAGCTCCTATAATTCACCCCTCCACTTT.

Ten or more counts support this clonotype. This sequence joins TRBV6-1 and TRBJ2-3; 8 bases match TRBD1. CDR3 length: 14 residues. Germline V lookup: CDR1 MNHNS, CDR2 SASEGT. V shed 4 bases, J shed 4 bases, and the junction held 4 bases outside the gene matches. In DNA, the CDR3 is TGTGCCAGCAGTGCCGGACAGGGCGCAGATACGCAGTATTTT. Translated, it gives CASSAGQGADTQYF.

This clonotype was seen ten or more times. The V gene is TRBV3-1, the J gene TRBJ1-3, with D unclear. The CDR3 loop spans 17 amino acids. Trimming took off 1 base at V and 0 bases at J, with 13 bases between the two ends. Germline lookup yields CDR1 LGHDT and CDR2 YNNKEL (reference sequence). The CDR3 sequence: CASSQAGSPRSGNTIYF. DNA of the CDR3: TGTGCCAGCAGCCAAGCTGGCAGTCCCCGCTCTGGAAACACCATATATTTT.

Ten or more counts support this clonotype. This rearrangement joins TRBV27 to TRBJ2-7; 8 positions agree with TRBD1. This CDR3 spans 17 amino acids. The ends lost 5 bases at V and 1 base at J; junction bases unmatched: 13. CDR1 MNHEY and CDR2 SMNVEV come from the germline V gene (reference sequence). The CDR3 coding sequence is TGTGCCAGCAGTCCCCTGATACCGACAGGGGTGTCCTACGAGCAGTACTTC. Protein product: CASSPLIPTGVSYEQYF.

This clonotype occurred once. Because the CDR3's place on the DNA is in doubt, the DNA is left out and the CDR3 is given as listed by TCRdb. The rearrangement joins TRBV5-1 to TRBJ2-2; the table's D call TRBD1 went unverified against the DNA. Germline CDR1 and CDR2: SGHRS and YFSETQ. The CDR3 has 15 amino acids, counting both end residues. This CDR3 reads CASSGAGGTPGSCFF.

This clonotype was found many times. The J gene is TRBJ2-2, the V gene TRBV7-2; 9 nucleotides align to TRBD1. Germline V gene sequence: CDR1 SGHTA, CDR2 FQGNSA. The CDR3 is 14 residues long. V shed 4 bases, J shed 7 bases, and the junction held 4 bases outside the gene matches. The CDR3 is CASSWDRASGELFF. The DNA for the CDR3 is TGTGCCAGCAGCTGGGACAGGGCTAGCGGGGAGCTGTTTTTT. Full variable domain (rest looked up from reference TRBV7-2 and TRBJ2-2): GAGVSQSPSNKVTEKGKDVELRCDPISGHTALYWYRQSLGQGLEFLIYFQGNSAPDKSGLPSDRFSAERTGGSVSTLTIQRTQQEDSAVYLCASSWDRASGELFFGEGSRLTVL.

This clonotype was detected ten times or more. The chain joins TRBV6-2 or TRBV6-3 to TRBJ2-1; D is possibly TRBD1 (5 bases). Germline CDR1 and CDR2: MNHEY and SVGEGT. The V gene lost 6 bases and the J gene lost 3 bases, with 9 bases spanning the gap. The CDR3 contains 13 residues. CDR3 amino acids: CASSTDSYNEQFF. As DNA, the CDR3 is TGTGCCAGCAGCACAGACAGCTACAATGAGCAGTTCTTC.

This clonotype was detected ten times or more. The chain uses TRBV2 and TRBJ2-7; maybe TRBD1 (6 bases). Trimming shortened V by 7 bases and J by 2 bases, and 12 bases separated the two germline ends. CDR1 and CDR2 from the germline V gene are SNHLY and FYNNEI. The CDR3 loop spans 13 amino acids. DNA of the CDR3: TGTGCCAGCACGGACAGCGTTCCCTACGAGCAGTACTTC. This gives the protein CASTDSVPYEQYF.

This clonotype was found many times. The gene calls are TRBV11-2 and TRBJ1-1; D is undetermined. From germline, CDR1 is SGHAT and CDR2 FQNNGV. This CDR3 has 14 amino acids. Trimming cost V 5 bases and J 3 bases, with 13 bases left between them. The DNA for the CDR3 is TGTGCCAGCAGCCTCAACGGACGGGACACTGAAGCTTTCTTT. Residues: CASSLNGRDTEAFF.

This clonotype occurred many times. V gene TRBV5-1 combines with J gene TRBJ2-7; 9 bases agree with TRBD1. Trimming removed 3 bases from V and 3 bases from J; junction bases left unmatched: 4. Germline V gives CDR1 SGHRS, CDR2 YFSETQ. This CDR3 has 14 amino acids. The CDR3 sequence is CASSYGTGYYEQYF. The CDR3 region has the DNA TGCGCCAGCAGCTACGGGACAGGGTACTACGAGCAGTACTTC.

In its sample, this clonotype was seen many times. This CDR3 reads CATSRSGTGAYEQYF. Here the CDR3 DNA reads TGTGCCACCAGCAGATCCGGGACAGGGGCCTACGAGCAGTACTTC. The chain employs TRBV15 and TRBJ2-7, with 10 bases aligning to TRBD1. CDR3 length equals 15 residues. The V gene end was trimmed by 2 bases and the J gene end by 2 bases; junction bases not matched to a gene: 3. Per the germline V gene, CDR1 is LNHNV and CDR2 is YYDKDF (reference sequence).

This clonotype was seen repeatedly, ten times or more. This chain links TRBV28 with TRBJ1-2; 7 nucleotides align to TRBD1. The CDR3 sequence is 14 residues long. V was pared by 0 bases and J by 4 bases, with 2 bases of the junction left unmatched. Germline CDR1 reads MDHEN; CDR2 reads SYDVKM. The CDR3 region is CASSLWGQIYGYTF. In DNA, the CDR3 is TGTGCCAGCAGTTTATGGGGACAGATCTATGGCTACACCTTC.

In regard to this clonotype: It is likely a read error: a sequence one base away is far more abundant. This sequence joins TRBV28 and TRBJ2-7; D is undetermined. V was shortened by 2 bases and J by 7 bases, with 15 bases between the two germline ends. The CDR3 sequence is 14 residues long. The germline CDR1 and CDR2 sequences are MDHEN and SYDVKM. Here the CDR3 reads CASSLIGDYNEQYF. CDR3 sequence (DNA): TGTGCCAGCAGTTTAATTGGAGATTACAATGAGCAGTACTTC. The entire variable domain, with the rest obtained from reference TRBV28 and TRBJ2-7, is as follows: DVKVTQSSRYLVKRTGEKVFLECVQDMDHENMFWYRQDPGLGLRLIYFSYDVKMKEKGDIPEGYSVSREKKERFSLILESASTNQTSMYLCASSLIGDYNEQYFGPGTRLTVT.

This clonotype has ten or more counts. The J gene is TRBJ2-7, the V gene TRBV3-1; D is unclear. The CDR3 sequence is 13 residues long. The V end lost 3 bases, the J end lost 5 bases, and 11 bases lay between the germline ends. The germline V gene has CDR1 LGHDT and CDR2 YNNKEL (reference sequence). CDR3 bases: TGTGCCAGCAGCCAGCTCGACTTGAACGAGCAGTACTTC. Its translation: CASSQLDLNEQYF.

This clonotype was found many times. V usage is TRBV2 and J usage is TRBJ2-7; D could derive from TRBD1 or TRBD2 (5 bases each). CDR1 and CDR2 (germline): SNHLY, FYNNEI. CDR3 length equals 11 residues. V lost 6 bases and J 4 bases, leaving 7 bases between the germline ends. CDR3 region: CASRWGYEQYF. In DNA, the CDR3 is TGTGCCAGCAGGTGGGGGTACGAGCAGTACTTC.

In its sample, this clonotype was seen many times. The J gene is TRBJ1-2, the V gene TRBV20-1; D remains ambiguous. Germline CDR1 reads DFQATT; CDR2 reads SNEGSKA (reference sequence). The ends were cut back, 0 bases at V and 2 bases at J, with 10 bases in the middle. This CDR3 has 14 residues. CDR3 DNA: TGCAGTGCTAGAGATAGTAATGGAAACTATGGCTACACCTTC. Amino acids: CSARDSNGNYGYTF.

This clonotype was found many times. The chain combines TRBV19 with TRBJ2-4; 7 bases align to TRBD1. The CDR3 covers 16 residues. With 7 bases clipped from V and 3 bases from J, the junction kept 12 bases outside the gene matches. Germline CDR1 and CDR2: LNHDA and SQIVND (reference sequence). The CDR3 is CASTIQQGSGKNIQYF. Written as DNA, the CDR3 is TGTGCCAGTACCATTCAACAGGGGAGCGGCAAAAACATTCAGTACTTC.

J is TRBJ2-1 and V is TRBV29-1; D might be TRBD2 (5 bases). V lost 4 bases and J lost 0, with 10 bases in between. This CDR3 contains 14 residues. CDR1 and CDR2 from the germline V gene are SQVTM and ANQGSEA. CDR3 loop: CSVALAGSYNEQFF. The CDR3 bases are TGCAGCGTTGCCCTAGCAGGCTCCTACAATGAGCAGTTCTTC.

Ten or more counts support this clonotype. The chain uses TRBV4-2 and TRBJ2-7; 7 bases fit TRBD1. V shed 0 bases, J shed 1 base, and the junction held 18 bases outside the gene matches. CDR1 is LGHNA and CDR2 is YNFKEQ in the germline V gene. This CDR3 has 20 amino acids. The CDR3 DNA follows: TGTGCCAGCAGCCAAGAGTTTCAGGGGGTTCTGAGGAACCCTTCCTACGAGCAGTACTTC. Its protein is CASSQEFQGVLRNPSYEQYF.